Sequencing of this TCR beta chain was carried out in a study of blood T cell repertoires in COVID-19 (TCRdb year 2020). General notes on the study: Samples from collaborators originated in the United States, Italy and Spain and spanned both the acute and convalescent phases of COVID-19. The material from the prospective study consisted of cDNA or gDNA derived from T cells, B-cell-depleted T cells, or PBMCs. The dataset comprised deeply sampled blood TCRbeta repertoires from subjects exposed to, actively infected with, or recovered from COVID-19. The repertoires were released in a freely available public database meant as a resource for research on the immune response to SARS-CoV-2. Samples were obtained from the ongoing ImmuneRACE study (first 160 participants) and from 1,254 subjects provided by 6 global collaborators. A de-identified subject ID, COVID-19 status, age in years and sex were almost always included in the sample metadata. Where available, HLA class I and class II types were taken from metadata supplied by the sample provider and were not determined by assay-based typing. Here is what the overall study found, with its caveats: The amount of clinical and demographic metadata varied by source and participant and was provided uncurated.

The immunoSEQ Assay, a bias-controlled multiplex PCR, was used to amplify TCRbeta CDR3 regions from genomic DNA. The study's own analysis went as follows. Nucleated cell counts per sample were estimated from amplification of reference gene primers within the assay. To quantify the absolute abundance of each unique TCRbeta CDR3 rearrangement, sequence reads were collapsed and filtered. For each sample, productive Simpson clonality was calculated by taking the square root of Simpson's diversity index across productive rearrangements. TCRdb carries this immuneACCESS record with in-frame sequences only. Its versions omit some clonotypes, under half of them owing to an unresolved V gene in the studies checked, with the rest unexplained. V and J calls plus clone size are reproduced from that table; the DNA served to infer D and trimming. This sample holds roughly 140,000 clones; approximately 87% were observed only once. More than 3.5% of the sample rests with the top ten.

Whole blood was collected in K2EDTA tubes by collaborating institutions according to the institutions' own protocols. Collaborator samples were shipped for TCRbeta analysis as frozen whole blood, isolated PBMCs, or DNA extracted from either sample type. V loses 7 bases at its end and J loses 3 bases; junction bases beyond the gene matches: 5. CDR1 and CDR2 are drawn from the germline V gene (reference sequence): LGHDT, YNNKEL. From its cysteine to its phenylalanine, the CDR3 spans 14 amino acids. This entry keeps only the CDR3 DNA: 42 bases, framed from base 1. Comments on this clone: It lacks a known antigen. There are no base qualities to consult, and no much larger clone falls within one base.

The chain links TRBV3-1 (or the pseudogene TRBV3-2) with TRBJ1-4, with 7 junctional bases fitting TRBD1. The TCR was taken from a woman in her forties with acute or convalescent COVID-19. Sequencing was performed on peripheral blood. This receptor has the CDR3 CASKPGQPNEKLFF. The base sequence is TGTGCCAGCAAACCGGGACAGCCTAATGAAAAACTGTTTTTT.